This T cell receptor beta chain stems from a study of blood T cell repertoires in COVID-19. Trimming cost V 4 bases and J 4 bases, with 11 bases left between them. Germline V CDR1 and CDR2: SGHDT, YYEEEE. This CDR3 has 13 amino acids. The data were produced by immunoSEQ multiplex PCR, yet TCRdb's version contains in-frame clones alone and is incomplete. The sample shows about 200,000 clones, roughly 84% of them seen only once. Sequenced: PBMCs or T cells enriched from blood (not recorded which). The source is a man aged 40-49 years who had recovered from COVID-19. The chain carries TRBV5-6 and TRBJ2-5; D remains ambiguous. The CDR3 bases are TGTGCCAGCAGCCGCGGATGGGTAGAGACCCAGTACTTC. It encodes CASSRGWVETQYF.